These 10 T cell receptor beta chains originate from one sample sequenced in a study of T cells in Graves' hyperthyroidism and ophthalmopathy (dated by TCRdb to the late 2010s). Library preparation used multiplex PCR. Sequencing was performed on an Illumina HiSeq 2000. The TCR beta CDR3 regions were amplified from RNA transcripts. For the first round of RT-PCR on the TCR CDR3, the HTBI primer set was used together with the Qiagen OneStep RT-PCR kit. The public reads were quality trimmed at Q25 with fastp and then assembled into clones with MiXCR by TCRdb, keeping productive beta chains. Each CDR3 protein appears once, grouped with its most common genes and DNA. For this sample there are around 440,000 distinct CDR3 sequences; less than 20% appear just once. In total, the top ten clones hold less than 15% of the sample. Sequencing used blood. The receptor set was obtained from a woman younger than 35 with Graves' hyperthyroidism.

This clonotype has ten or more counts. This sequence joins TRBV20-1 and TRBJ2-1, with 8 positions matching TRBD2. J lost 3 bases, V lost 6 bases, and 7 bases had no gene match. The CDR3 loop spans 14 amino acids. CDR1 and CDR2 from the germline V gene are DFQATT and SNEGSKA (reference sequence). The CDR3 here is CSARRAGGYNEQFF. DNA for the CDR3: TGCAGTGCAAGACGGGCGGGAGGCTACAATGAGCAGTTCTTC.

The chain joins TRBV20-1 to TRBJ2-3; TRBD2 aligns across 16 bases. The ends lost 3 bases at V and 6 bases at J; junction bases unmatched: 12. Germline-derived CDR1 and CDR2 are DFQATT and SNEGSKA (reference sequence). This CDR3 is built from 18 residues. The CDR3 spells CSARGAPGLAGGLDTQYF. The CDR3 coding sequence is TGCAGTGCTAGGGGAGCGCCGGGACTAGCGGGGGGGCTGGATACGCAGTATTTT.

The J gene is TRBJ2-1, the V gene TRBV4-2; TRBD2 matches at 7 bases. V trimming: 0 bases; J trimming: 6 bases; junction bases outside the gene matches: 8. The germline CDR1 and CDR2 sequences are LGHNA and YNFKEQ. There are 16 residues in the CDR3. CDR3 sequence reads: CASSQDSPSGSNEQFF. In DNA, the CDR3 is TGTGCCAGCAGCCAAGATTCCCCTAGCGGTTCCAATGAGCAGTTCTTC.

The rearrangement links TRBV6-2 or TRBV6-3 to TRBJ2-7; 14 positions agree with TRBD2. The CDR3 sequence is 15 residues long. V lost 6 bases to trimming and J lost 6 bases; unmatched junction nucleotides: 7. Germline V lookup: CDR1 MNHEY, CDR2 SVGEGT. The CDR3 loop reads CASRPGLAGGGEQYF. CDR3 in DNA: TGTGCCAGCAGACCAGGACTAGCGGGGGGCGGCGAGCAGTACTTC.

This clonotype has ten or more counts. CDR3 sequence: CASSFLAGDDYAQYF. In DNA, the CDR3 is TGTGCCAGCAGTTTTCTAGCGGGAGATGATTACGCGCAGTATTTT. The chain recombines TRBV28 with TRBJ2-3; the match to TRBD2 covers 10 bases. The ends lost 3 bases at V and 10 bases at J; junction bases unmatched: 10. CDR3 size: 15 residues. Germline V CDR1 and CDR2: MDHEN, SYDVKM. Supplemented by reference TRBV28 and TRBJ2-3, the full variable domain reads DVKVTQSSRYLVKRTGEKVFLECVQDMDHENMFWYRQDPGLGLRLIYFSYDVKMKEKGDIPEGYSVSREKKERFSLILESASTNQTSMYLCASSFLAGDDYAQYFGPGTRLTVL.

This clonotype was found a few times. This chain uses TRBV20-1 with TRBJ2-7, with 10 bases fitting TRBD2. The germline CDR1 and CDR2 sequences are DFQATT and SNEGSKA (reference sequence). The CDR3 has 13 amino acids. The CDR3 sequence: CSVRTSGINEQYF. In DNA form, the CDR3 reads TGCAGCGTCCGAACTAGCGGGATCAACGAGCAGTACTTC.

This clonotype was found a few times. The chain is built from TRBV3-1 and TRBJ2-1; D unresolved. With 2 bases removed from V and 2 bases from J, the gap between germline ends came to 10 bases. CDR1 and CDR2 (germline): LGHDT, YNNKEL (reference sequence). The CDR3 runs 15 residues. CDR3: CASSQSPGPYNEQFF. CDR3 DNA: TGTGCCAGCAGCCAATCCCCCGGGCCCTACAATGAGCAGTTCTTC.

This clonotype was detected many times. The rearrangement links TRBV20-1 to TRBJ2-7; TRBD2 is a possible D gene (6 bases). The germline gives CDR1 DFQATT, CDR2 SNEGSKA (reference sequence). The V gene lost 1 base and the J gene lost 4 bases, with 17 bases spanning the gap. This CDR3 region has 15 residues. The CDR3 region is CSARGQRGGRYEQYF. The DNA of the CDR3 is TGCAGTGCTAGAGGGCAGAGAGGAGGGAGATACGAGCAGTACTTC.

This clonotype appeared a few times. Being one base from a much bigger clone, this may be a read error. V and J are TRBV5-1 and TRBJ1-1; unclear D gene. Germline V gives CDR1 SGHRS, CDR2 YFSETQ. This CDR3 spans 16 amino acids. This chain's CDR3 is CVSSLGMVTVNTEAFF. The CDR3 bases are TGCGTCAGCAGCTTGGGAATGGTGACGGTGAACACTGAAGCTTTCTTT. The complete variable domain, with remaining parts taken from reference TRBV5-1 and TRBJ1-1, reads KAGVTQTPRYLIKTRGQQVTLSCSPISGHRSVSWYQQTPGQGLQFLFEYFSETQRNKGNFPGRFSGRQFSNSRSEMNVSTLELGDSALYLCVSSLGMVTVNTEAFFGQGTRLTVV.

This clonotype was counted a few times. The V gene is TRBV20-1, the J gene TRBJ2-1; 14 bases map to TRBD2. Trimming took 3 bases from V and 6 from J; bases not matched to a gene: 4. Germline V gene lookup returns CDR1 DFQATT and CDR2 SNEGSKA (reference sequence). The CDR3 covers 15 residues. The CDR3 DNA sequence: TGCAGTGCTAGCTTCGGACTAGCGGGGGGCAATGAGCAGTTCTTC. Translation gives CSASFGLAGGNEQFF.